The sequence of this TCR beta chain was determined in a study of T cells in tuberculosis. The CDR3 contains 15 residues. The V segment lost 5 bases and the J segment 1 base; nucleotides outside the gene matches: 4. Germline lookup yields CDR1 MRHNA and CDR2 SNTAGT. The time point denotes: new active TB diagnosis, blood taken before or within 7 days of starting treatment. Produced via immunoSEQ multiplex PCR; TCRdb's table is partial and in-frame only. Altogether about 34,000 clones are present, 85% to 95% being singletons, with the ten largest covering approximately 2.4%. This chain links TRBV6-4 with TRBJ2-2; TRBD1 aligns across 7 bases. The sample in question was PBMCs, obtained at tuberculosis diagnosis. The sequence derives from an adult with tuberculosis. Here the CDR3 reads CASSTGTENTGELFF. For the CDR3, the DNA is TGTGCCAGCAGTACCGGGACAGAGAACACCGGGGAGCTGTTTTTT.